The 9 T cell receptor beta chains given below trace back to one sample, sequenced in a study of CD39 and CD103 CD8 tumor-infiltrating T cells. The table came from immunoSEQ multiplex PCR; TCRdb's copy has only in-frame clones and leaves some out. The table includes 6,000 to 8,500 clones, about three fifths detected once. Sequences were obtained from CD8+ T cells sorted from blood. Subset here: total memory CD8 T cells (CD45RA-CCR7+/-) from blood or uninvolved lymph node. The source is a human donor with head and neck squamous cell carcinoma.

The chain combines TRBV30 with TRBJ1-2; D not resolved. The V gene's germline CDR1 is GTSNPN and CDR2 SVGIG (reference sequence). The CDR3 totals 14 residues. Trimming shortened V by 4 bases and J by 4 bases, and 16 bases separated the two germline ends. CDR3 region: CAWTRVDYSYGYTF. For the CDR3, the DNA is TGTGCCTGGACTAGGGTGGATTATAGCTATGGCTACACCTTC.

The chain couples TRBV30 to TRBJ1-2; TRBD1 is a possible D gene (6 bases). Trimming took off 2 bases at V and 6 bases at J, with 16 bases between the two ends. CDR1 is GTSNPN, CDR2 SVGIG, per germline (reference sequence). This CDR3 has 14 residues. The CDR3 sequence is CAWSPTGGRHGYTF. The CDR3 nucleotides read TGTGCCTGGAGTCCGACGGGGGGCCGTCATGGCTACACCTTC.

The DNA for the CDR3 is TGTGCCAGCAGCTTAGTTCAGGGACCAGCTGAGCAGTTCTTC. Translated: CASSLVQGPAEQFF. The rearrangement links TRBV7-9 to TRBJ2-1; D might be TRBD1 or TRBD2, each matching 5 bases. The CDR3 runs 14 residues. The V gene lost 1 base and the J gene lost 9 bases, with 13 bases spanning the gap. Germline CDR1 SEHNR, CDR2 FQNEAQ (reference sequence).

This clone was observed a few times. The chain joins TRBV4-3 to TRBJ1-5; TRBD1 is a possible D gene (5 bases). CDR1 is LGHNA and CDR2 is YSLEER in the germline V gene. Deletions cut 0 bases from V and 4 bases from J, with 13 bases between. This CDR3 has 16 residues. CDR3 in amino acids: CASSQDTGVGNQPQHF. CDR3 DNA: TGCGCCAGCAGCCAAGATACGGGGGTTGGGAATCAGCCCCAGCATTTT.

This rearrangement joins TRBV27 to TRBJ1-1; TRBD1 aligns across 10 bases. In germline, CDR1 is MNHEY, CDR2 SMNVEV (reference sequence). The CDR3 consists of 15 residues. The junction had 3 bases not matched to a gene; V was cut back by 2 bases and J by 3 bases. The CDR3 loop reads CASSLDRGLYTEAFF. CDR3 bases: TGTGCCAGCAGTTTAGACAGGGGGCTGTACACTGAAGCTTTCTTT.

This clone has only a few counts. The chain recombines TRBV11-2 with TRBJ2-5; 8 bases fit TRBD1. Germline CDR1 and CDR2: SGHAT and FQNNGV. The trim removed 4 bases at V and 1 base at J, leaving 2 bases unmatched. The CDR3 extends over 14 amino acids. CDR3: CASSWTGTQETQYF. The DNA for the CDR3 is TGTGCCAGCAGCTGGACAGGGACCCAAGAGACCCAGTACTTC.

This clone was seen only a few times. V gene TRBV7-6 combines with J gene TRBJ1-1; weak D call: TRBD1 (6 bases). V lost 2 bases to trimming and J lost 1 base, with 17 bases between them. CDR3 length: 17 amino acids. Germline V CDR1 and CDR2: SGHVS, FNYEAQ. CDR3 nucleotides: TGTGCCAGCAGCTTATCATTGACAGGAGGGCGGAACACTGAAGCTTTCTTT. This codes for CASSLSLTGGRNTEAFF.

The V call is TRBV6-6, the J call TRBJ2-7; 8 bases fit TRBD1. V lost 4 bases and J lost 5; bases outside the gene matches: 7. This CDR3 comprises 14 residues. Germline V gene data show CDR1 as MNHNY and CDR2 as SVGAGI (reference sequence). CDR3 sequence: CASSFLGQGHEQYF. The CDR3 DNA follows: TGTGCCAGCAGTTTCCTTGGACAGGGCCACGAGCAGTACTTC.

The gene calls are TRBV6-5 and TRBJ2-7, with 7 bases lining up with TRBD2. This CDR3 has 14 amino acids. Germline assignment: CDR1 MNHEY and CDR2 SVGAGI. The J segment lost 3 bases and the V segment lost 7 bases, leaving 9 bases of the junction unmatched. CDR3 residues: CASTPSGPYYEQYF. Written as DNA, the CDR3 is TGTGCCAGCACTCCTAGCGGACCTTACTACGAGCAGTACTTC.